Presented here are 21 T cell receptor beta chains from one specimen sequenced in a study of blood T cell repertoires in COVID-19. Generated by immunoSEQ multiplex PCR, the TCRdb table keeps only in-frame clones and is missing some. The data contain over 150,000 clones, 87% of them singletons. The specimen sequenced was peripheral blood. The receptor source for this set is a woman younger than 30 who had recovered from COVID-19.

The rearrangement joins TRBV5-8 to TRBJ1-6, with 8 bases fitting TRBD1. V was pared by 4 bases and J by 7 bases, with 7 bases of the junction left unmatched. Germline loops: CDR1 SGHTS, CDR2 YDEGEE. The length of the CDR3 is 15 residues. The CDR3 region is CASSPRTGRNSPLHF. The CDR3 DNA follows: TGTGCCAGCAGCCCGAGGACAGGGCGAAATTCACCCCTCCACTTT.

This rearrangement joins TRBV24-1 to TRBJ2-3; tentative D call: TRBD1 (5 bases). The CDR3 length is 14 residues. V lost 2 bases and J lost 6, with 11 bases in between. From germline, CDR1 is KGHDR and CDR2 SFDVKD. CDR3 sequence: CATSDWGRADTQYF. CDR3 bases: TGTGCCACCAGTGATTGGGGCCGGGCGGATACGCAGTATTTT.

This clone was seen just once. The gene calls are TRBV6-5 and TRBJ2-5, with 7 bases identical to TRBD2. V shed 10 bases and J 1 base; nucleotides not matched to a gene: 9. Germline CDR1 reads MNHEY; CDR2 reads SVGAGI. The CDR3 extends over 14 amino acids. CDR3 amino acids: CATRRTSAQETQYF. DNA for the CDR3: TGTGCCACCCGCCGTACTAGCGCCCAAGAGACCCAGTACTTC.

The chain employs TRBV5-4 and TRBJ2-7, with D possibly TRBD1 on 5 matching bases. V was cut by 2 bases and J by 3 bases, with 9 bases left in between. This CDR3 has 13 amino acids. Germline V gene sequence: CDR1 SGHNT, CDR2 YYREEE (reference sequence). In nucleotides, the CDR3 is TGTGCCAGCAGCTTCTTAAGGGGCTACGAGCAGTACTTC. This sequence encodes CASSFLRGYEQYF. Full variable domain (rest looked up from reference TRBV5-4 and TRBJ2-7): ETGVTQSPTHLIKTRGQQVTLRCSSQSGHNTVSWYQQALGQGPQFIFQYYREEENGRGNFPPRFSGLQFPNYSSELNVNALELDDSALYLCASSFLRGYEQYFGPGTRLTVT.

This chain uses TRBV3-1 (or the pseudogene TRBV3-2) with TRBJ2-1; the D gene is possibly TRBD2 (6 bases). V was trimmed by 3 bases and J by 9 bases, leaving 12 bases between them. The CDR3 covers 13 residues. CDR1 and CDR2 from the germline V gene are LGHDT and YNNKEL (reference sequence). CDR3 sequence: CASSHGRGIEQFF. For the CDR3, the DNA is TGTGCCAGCAGCCATGGGCGGGGTATTGAGCAGTTCTTC.

CDR3 sequence reads: CASSTPGRSYEQYF. The CDR3 nucleotides are TGTGCCAGCAGTACACCGGGGAGGTCCTACGAGCAGTACTTC. The chain uses TRBV3-1 (or the pseudogene TRBV3-2) and TRBJ2-7; TRBD2 might be the D (6 bases). Germline loops: CDR1 LGHDT, CDR2 YNNKEL (reference sequence). Trimming removed 6 bases at V and 1 base at J, with 13 bases between. The CDR3 contains 14 residues.

This chain joins TRBV3-1 (or the pseudogene TRBV3-2) and TRBJ2-4; 7 nucleotides agree with TRBD2. There are 18 residues in the CDR3. The J segment lost 5 bases and the V segment lost 0 bases, leaving 13 bases of the junction unmatched. Germline V gene sequence: CDR1 LGHDT, CDR2 YNNKEL (reference sequence). The CDR3 coding sequence is TGTGCCAGCAGCCAAGATATAGCCGTACAGCGGGAACAAAACATTCAGTACTTC. It is translated as CASSQDIAVQREQNIQYF.

The chain recombines TRBV5-1 with TRBJ2-7; D gene ambiguous. Germline V gene sequence: CDR1 SGHRS, CDR2 YFSETQ. The V end lost 2 bases, the J end lost 2 bases, and 8 bases lay between the germline ends. CDR3 size: 13 residues. The CDR3 here is CASSFGTTYEQYF. In DNA, the CDR3 is TGCGCCAGCAGCTTCGGAACTACCTACGAGCAGTACTTC. Complete variable domain (other parts from reference TRBV5-1 and TRBJ2-7): KAGVTQTPRYLIKTRGQQVTLSCSPISGHRSVSWYQQTPGQGLQFLFEYFSETQRNKGNFPGRFSGRQFSNSRSEMNVSTLELGDSALYLCASSFGTTYEQYFGPGTRLTVT.

This clone was recorded once. V and J are TRBV18 and TRBJ1-6, with 12 bases lining up with TRBD1. Trimming cost V 2 bases and J 15 bases; bases outside gene matches: 14. Per germline, CDR1 KGHSH and CDR2 LQKENI. The CDR3 has 17 residues. This CDR3 reads CASSPYGTGTGGAILHF. DNA for the CDR3: TGTGCCAGCTCACCATACGGGACCGGGACAGGGGGCGCGATCCTCCACTTT.

The chain combines TRBV15 with TRBJ2-3; D unclear. V was trimmed by 1 base and J by 2 bases, leaving 7 bases between them. The germline gives CDR1 LNHNV, CDR2 YYDKDF (reference sequence). There are 14 residues in the CDR3. The CDR3 spells CATSRGLPTDTQYF. In DNA, the CDR3 is TGTGCCACCAGCAGAGGTCTACCCACAGATACGCAGTATTTT.

The chain uses TRBV5-6 and TRBJ1-4; 7 bases agree with TRBD1. This CDR3 comprises 14 residues. Looked up from germline, CDR1 is SGHDT and CDR2 is YYEEEE. V shed 4 bases, J shed 7 bases, and the junction held 7 bases outside the gene matches. The CDR3 here is CASSKGGVGEKLFF. The CDR3 DNA reads as TGTGCCAGCAGCAAAGGGGGCGTGGGTGAAAAACTGTTTTTT. Filled out from reference TRBV5-6 and TRBJ1-4, the complete variable domain reads DAGVTQSPTHLIKTRGQQVTLRCSPKSGHDTVSWYQQALGQGPQFIFQYYEEEERQRGNFPDRFSGHQFPNYSSELNVNALLLGDSALYLCASSKGGVGEKLFFGSGTQLSVL.

V gene TRBV7-3 combines with J gene TRBJ2-3, with 15 positions matching TRBD2. The V gene end was trimmed by 6 bases and the J gene end by 3 bases; junction bases not matched to a gene: 4. The CDR3 covers 16 residues. Germline CDR1 reads SGHTA; CDR2 reads FQGTGA. CDR3 protein: CASRIGTSGRTDTQYF. In DNA form, the CDR3 reads TGTGCCAGCAGAATTGGGACTAGCGGGAGGACAGATACGCAGTATTTT.

A single count supports this clone. This chain uses TRBV12-3 or TRBV12-4 with TRBJ1-2; TRBD1 matches at 7 bases. The CDR3 totals 13 residues. V gave up 6 bases and J gave up 2 bases; unmatched junction bases: 3. CDR3 sequence reads: CASSQDRNYGYTF. The CDR3 DNA follows: TGTGCCAGCAGCCAGGACAGGAACTATGGCTACACCTTC.

This chain connects TRBV27 to TRBJ1-1; TRBD1 is a possible D gene (5 bases). Trimming removed 5 bases at V and 1 base at J, with 14 bases between. The germline gives CDR1 MNHEY, CDR2 SMNVEV (reference sequence). The CDR3 contains 15 residues. In DNA form, the CDR3 reads TGTGCCAGCAGTACCCAAGGGGTGACGAACACTGAAGCTTTCTTT. It specifies CASSTQGVTNTEAFF.

This chain links TRBV18 with TRBJ1-4, with 9 bases aligning to TRBD1. The length of the CDR3 is 15 residues. The V gene's germline CDR1 is KGHSH and CDR2 LQKENI. J was trimmed by 8 bases and V by 2 bases; bases with no gene match: 6. CDR3 sequence (DNA): TGTGCCAGCTCACCAACAGGGGGCTTAAGGGAAAAACTGTTTTTT. Translating it yields CASSPTGGLREKLFF.

The gene calls are TRBV14 and TRBJ2-7; D perhaps matches TRBD2 (6 bases). The germline V gene has CDR1 SGHDN and CDR2 FVKESK. With 4 bases removed from V and 2 bases from J, the gap between germline ends came to 15 bases. CDR3 size: 15 residues. CDR3 sequence (DNA): TGTGCCAGCAGCCCCCTGGCGGGGAACCCCTACGAGCAGTACTTC. This sequence encodes CASSPLAGNPYEQYF.

This clone was recorded only once. The genes are TRBV4-3 and TRBJ2-1; no clear D. The CDR3 is 12 residues long. The V and J ends lost 0 bases and 10 bases respectively, with 7 bases between them. Germline loops: CDR1 LGHNA, CDR2 YSLEER. The CDR3 coding sequence is TGCGCCAGCAGCCAAGATCAATCCGAGCAGTTCTTC. It codes for CASSQDQSEQFF.

V is TRBV9 and J is TRBJ1-2; 10 bases line up with TRBD1. Germline assignment: CDR1 SGDLS and CDR2 YYNGEE. With V trimmed by 4 bases and J by 2 bases, 8 bases remained unmatched. This CDR3 is 16 amino acids long. CDR3 bases: TGTGCCAGCAGCATCCGGGACAGGGGAGTAAACTATGGCTACACCTTC. It is translated as CASSIRDRGVNYGYTF.

This chain uses TRBV7-6 with TRBJ2-7; 8 positions agree with TRBD1. The germline gives CDR1 SGHVS, CDR2 FNYEAQ. This CDR3 contains 16 residues. V gave up 5 bases and J gave up 8 bases; unmatched junction bases: 17. The CDR3 DNA follows: TGTGCCAGCAGCACAGACAGGGGTCGGTGGGGGGATCAGCAGTACTTC. Its translation is CASSTDRGRWGDQQYF.

The V and J genes are TRBV5-7 and TRBJ1-5, with 9 bases fitting TRBD1. TRBV5-7 is annotated as an ORF whose role is uncertain. Trimming took 0 bases from V and 1 from J; bases not matched to a gene: 5. The CDR3 is 17 residues long. The CDR3 loop reads CASSLAEGTGSNQPQHF. CDR3 DNA sequence: TGTGCCAGCAGCTTGGCGGAGGGGACAGGGAGCAATCAGCCCCAGCATTTT.

This chain joins TRBV5-1 and TRBJ2-4; TRBD1 aligns across 9 bases. With 4 bases clipped from V and 8 bases from J, the junction kept 13 bases outside the gene matches. Germline CDR1 is SGHRS and CDR2 is YFSETQ. The CDR3 is 16 amino acids. This CDR3 reads CASSLGQGYVGDIQYF. DNA of the CDR3: TGCGCCAGCAGCCTGGGACAGGGTTATGTTGGGGACATTCAGTACTTC.